The 10 T cell receptor beta chains reported below all come from one sample, sequenced in a study of blood T cell repertoires in COVID-19. The assay was immunoSEQ multiplex PCR, and TCRdb's table has in-frame clones only and misses some. Among some 300,000 clones listed, roughly 91% were seen once. The material sequenced was PBMCs or T cells enriched from blood (not recorded which). The origin of the receptors is a woman in her twenties or thirties who had recovered from COVID-19.

This clone was found once. This rearrangement joins TRBV18 to TRBJ1-1; possibly TRBD1 for D (5 bases). The germline CDR1 and CDR2 sequences are KGHSH and LQKENI. Trimming stripped 3 bases from V and 4 bases from J, with 9 bases between. The CDR3 length is 13 residues. CDR3 sequence: CASSPSTGTEAFF. CDR3 sequence (DNA): TGTGCCAGCTCACCGAGCACAGGCACTGAAGCTTTCTTT. The full variable domain, its missing parts supplied by reference TRBV18 and TRBJ1-1, is NAGVMQNPRHLVRRRGQEARLRCSPMKGHSHVYWYRQLPEEGLKFMVYLQKENIIDESGMPKERFSAEFPKEGPSILRIQQVVRGDSAAYFCASSPSTGTEAFFGQGTRLTVV.

For the CDR3, the DNA is TGTGCCAGCAGCCGAAACATCATCACTGGAAACACCATATATTTT. Translating it yields CASSRNIITGNTIYF. The rearrangement links TRBV3-1 (or the pseudogene TRBV3-2) to TRBJ1-3; D is unresolved. CDR3 size: 15 residues. Germline V lookup: CDR1 LGHDT, CDR2 YNNKEL (reference sequence). V shed 4 bases and J shed 2 bases, with 12 bases lying between them.

This sequence joins TRBV28 and TRBJ1-5; TRBD1 matches at 11 bases. Per the germline V gene, CDR1 is MDHEN and CDR2 is SYDVKM. This CDR3 has 13 residues. Trimming removed 8 bases from V and 6 bases from J; junction bases left unmatched: 3. In DNA, the CDR3 is TGTGCCAGCCGGACAGGGGGCGGTCAGCCCCAGCATTTT. Its protein product is CASRTGGGQPQHF.

The J gene is TRBJ2-1, the V gene TRBV5-1; TRBD2 matches at 14 bases. Per the germline V gene, CDR1 is SGHRS and CDR2 is YFSETQ. This CDR3 is 17 amino acids long. After removal of 1 base from V and 8 bases from J, the junction contained 8 bases not matched to a gene. CDR3 in DNA: TGCGCCAGCAGCTTGTACGGGACTAGCGGGAGTTTCCATGAGCAGTTCTTC. It codes for CASSLYGTSGSFHEQFF.

CDR3 sequence reads: CASSLLPPSSLGELFF. CDR3 DNA sequence: TGTGCCAGCAGCTTACTCCCCCCTAGCTCCTTGGGGGAGCTGTTTTTT. This chain joins TRBV7-9 and TRBJ2-2, with D tentatively TRBD2 (5 bases). V shed 2 bases and J shed 8 bases, with 18 bases lying between them. The CDR3 consists of 16 residues. Germline values: CDR1 SEHNR, CDR2 FQNEAQ (reference sequence).

The chain links TRBV14 to TRBJ2-1, with 7 bases that match TRBD1. Trimming at V came to 3 bases and at J to 1 base, leaving 9 bases not matched to a gene. CDR3 length equals 17 residues. The germline gives CDR1 SGHDN, CDR2 FVKESK. CDR3: CASSHQQGRGSYNEQFF. The CDR3 DNA reads TGTGCCAGCAGCCATCAACAGGGGAGAGGGTCCTACAATGAGCAGTTCTTC.

This clone showed up many times. The chain recombines TRBV27 with TRBJ2-1, with D perhaps TRBD1 (5 bases). Germline V gene sequence: CDR1 MNHEY, CDR2 SMNVEV (reference sequence). The germline V and J ends were trimmed by 5 bases and 3 bases, with 8 bases remaining between them. The CDR3 covers 13 residues. CDR3 in amino acids: CASSNTGYNEQFF. The CDR3 DNA reads TGTGCCAGCAGTAACACAGGCTACAATGAGCAGTTCTTC.

The V gene is TRBV18, the J gene TRBJ1-1; D is unclear. CDR1 is KGHSH, CDR2 LQKENI, per germline. Trimming shortened V by 2 bases and J by 0 bases, and 16 bases separated the two germline ends. The length of the CDR3 is 17 residues. The DNA of the CDR3 is TGTGCCAGCTCACCAGGTACTGCCCGAAGATTGAACACTGAAGCTTTCTTT. Its translation is CASSPGTARRLNTEAFF.

The chain couples TRBV7-2 to TRBJ2-1, with 9 bases lining up with TRBD2. V gave up 5 bases and J gave up 7 bases; unmatched junction bases: 9. The germline CDR1 and CDR2 sequences are SGHTA and FQGNSA. The CDR3 totals 15 residues. The CDR3, as DNA: TGTGCCAGCAGCGCACTAGCGGGTTATAGGAATGAGCAGTTCTTC. Residues: CASSALAGYRNEQFF.

The J gene is TRBJ2-7, the V gene TRBV27; 11 bases line up with TRBD2. There are 16 residues in the CDR3. V was pared by 6 bases and J by 6 bases, with 13 bases of the junction left unmatched. The V gene's germline CDR1 is MNHEY and CDR2 SMNVEV (reference sequence). CDR3: CASSPSTTSGEGEQYF. CDR3 in DNA: TGTGCCAGCAGCCCCTCAACGACTAGCGGGGAGGGCGAGCAGTACTTC.